Listed here are 21 T cell receptor beta chains from one sample, sequenced in a study of radiation and T cells in renal cell carcinoma. Time point denoted: baseline pretreatment blood. Specified treatment: 15 Gy SBRT to primary tumor, nephrectomy 4 weeks later. TCRdb's copy holds only in-frame clones and misses some; the assay was immunoSEQ multiplex PCR. This table holds tens of thousands of clones, 82% found once. The specimen comprised blood, sampled from a patient whose treatment included radiotherapy and nephrectomy. The receptors come from a man aged 60 to 75 with renal cell carcinoma.

The chain carries TRBV5-1 and TRBJ2-2; TRBD2 aligns across 7 bases. Unmatched junction bases numbered 0, after V lost 4 bases and J lost 3 bases. The CDR3 sequence is 13 residues long. Germline V gene data show CDR1 as SGHRS and CDR2 as YFSETQ. This CDR3 is CASSRGDTGELFF. For the CDR3, the DNA is TGCGCCAGCAGCCGGGGGGACACCGGGGAGCTGTTTTTT.

The chain links TRBV28 to TRBJ2-5; unclear D gene. The V end was cut by 3 bases, the J end by 5 bases, with 10 bases between. This CDR3 contains 13 residues. Per the germline V gene, CDR1 is MDHEN and CDR2 is SYDVKM. The CDR3 region is CASSFRLPETQYF. The DNA for the CDR3 is TGTGCCAGCAGTTTCCGACTGCCGGAGACCCAGTACTTC.

The chain uses TRBV19 and TRBJ2-1; TRBD2 matches at 15 bases. CDR1 is LNHDA and CDR2 is SQIVND in the germline V gene (reference sequence). The CDR3 contains 17 residues. Unmatched junction bases numbered 10, after V lost 4 bases and J lost 9 bases. CDR3 region: CASSTSLGLAGGTEQFF. The CDR3 nucleotides are TGTGCCAGTAGTACCAGCCTGGGACTAGCGGGAGGAACTGAGCAGTTCTTC.

J is TRBJ1-3 and V is TRBV7-9, with D maybe TRBD1 (6 bases). Trimming cost V 5 bases and J 2 bases, with 13 bases left between them. CDR1 and CDR2 from the germline V gene are SEHNR and FQNEAQ (reference sequence). CDR3 size: 15 residues. CDR3 coding DNA: TGTGCCAGCAGCCCAGTGGACAGAACTGGAAACACCATATATTTT. Encoded protein: CASSPVDRTGNTIYF.

V gene TRBV9 combines with J gene TRBJ1-3; D gene ambiguous. Germline V gene lookup returns CDR1 SGDLS and CDR2 YYNGEE. V gave up 4 bases and J gave up 0 bases, with 11 bases separating them. There are 15 residues in the CDR3. CDR3 in DNA: TGTGCCAGCAGCCCGAGAGGGCCCTCTGGAAACACCATATATTTT. Protein: CASSPRGPSGNTIYF.

The chain has TRBV7-2 and TRBJ2-5; 9 nucleotides line up with TRBD2. The CDR3 runs to 16 residues. Germline V gene lookup returns CDR1 SGHTA and CDR2 FQGNSA. V shed 2 bases, J shed 5 bases, and the junction held 9 bases outside the gene matches. CDR3 region: CASSLNSGRRGETQYF. The DNA for the CDR3 is TGTGCCAGCAGCTTAAATAGCGGGAGAAGAGGGGAGACCCAGTACTTC.

The chain combines TRBV28 with TRBJ2-2; no firm D call. V was pared by 6 bases and J by 5 bases, with 7 bases between. The CDR3 sequence is 12 residues long. The V gene's germline CDR1 is MDHEN and CDR2 SYDVKM. The CDR3 bases are TGTGCCAGCAGCCCCCCAACCGGGGAGCTGTTTTTT. Encoded protein: CASSPPTGELFF.

The CDR3 is CASSSDVSETQYF. The CDR3 region has the DNA TGTGCCAGCAGTTCCGACGTCAGCGAGACCCAGTACTTC. The chain carries TRBV6-6 and TRBJ2-5; D is unclear. V lost 4 bases to trimming and J lost 5 bases, with 11 bases between them. The germline V gene has CDR1 MNHNY and CDR2 SVGAGI (reference sequence). This CDR3 contains 13 residues.

This chain links TRBV7-9 with TRBJ1-1; a possible D gene is TRBD1 (5 bases). The CDR3 covers 15 residues. The V gene's germline CDR1 is SEHNR and CDR2 FQNEAQ (reference sequence). Trimming removed 5 bases at V and 4 bases at J, with 17 bases between. CDR3 coding DNA: TGTGCCAGCAGCCGGGAGGGTAGCGGGACCACTGAAGCTTTCTTT. It specifies CASSREGSGTTEAFF.

This chain links TRBV9 with TRBJ1-2, with D tentatively TRBD1 (5 bases). Germline CDR1 is SGDLS and CDR2 is YYNGEE. V dropped 0 bases and J dropped 2 bases, with 11 bases sitting between them. The CDR3 is made up of 15 amino acids. In DNA, the CDR3 is TGTGCCAGCAGCGTAGATGGGGGTAGGAACTATGGCTACACCTTC. Amino acids: CASSVDGGRNYGYTF.

The gene calls are TRBV10-3 and TRBJ1-5; D may be TRBD1 (5 bases). The CDR3 has 18 residues. V lost 0 bases to trimming and J lost 2 bases, with 17 bases between them. Looked up from germline, CDR1 is ENHRY and CDR2 is SYGVKD. CDR3 protein: CAISESRRAGKGNQPQHF. For the CDR3, the DNA is TGTGCCATCAGTGAGTCGAGACGGGCAGGGAAGGGCAATCAGCCCCAGCATTTT.

This chain uses TRBV28 with TRBJ2-7; D remains unclear. The CDR3 is 17 amino acids. The V and J ends lost 2 bases and 0 bases respectively, with 17 bases between them. CDR1 is MDHEN and CDR2 is SYDVKM in the germline V gene. CDR3 nucleotide sequence: TGTGCCAGCAGTTTAGGAAGACGATTCAGGAGCTCCTACGAGCAGTACTTC. Its protein is CASSLGRRFRSSYEQYF.

The V gene is TRBV5-4, the J gene TRBJ2-5; D is possibly TRBD1 or TRBD2 (5 bases each). CDR3 size: 15 residues. CDR1 is SGHNT, CDR2 YYREEE, per germline (reference sequence). V was trimmed by 0 bases and J by 5 bases, leaving 14 bases between them. Written as DNA, the CDR3 is TGTGCCAGCAGCTTGGATCCGGGACCTTGGGAGACCCAGTACTTC. Translation: CASSLDPGPWETQYF.

A single count supports this clone. The chain uses TRBV2 and TRBJ2-5; 9 bases match TRBD2. CDR1 and CDR2 from the germline V gene are SNHLY and FYNNEI. J lost 5 bases, V lost 6 bases, and 13 bases had no gene match. The CDR3 length is 16 residues. The DNA for the CDR3 is TGTGCCAGCAGAGACGCGGCTAGCGGGATCCTCGAGACCCAGTACTTC. It specifies CASRDAASGILETQYF. Full variable domain (remainder filled in from reference TRBV2 and TRBJ2-5): EPEVTQTPSHQVTQMGQEVILRCVPISNHLYFYWYRQILGQKVEFLVSFYNNEISEKSEIFDDQFSVERPDGSNFTLKIRSTKLEDSAMYFCASRDAASGILETQYFGPGTRLLVL.

This clone was observed a handful of times. This chain joins TRBV5-5 and TRBJ2-1, with a possible D match to TRBD2 (5 bases). This CDR3 region has 15 residues. V gave up 2 bases and J gave up 3 bases, with 12 bases separating them. CDR1 and CDR2 (germline): SGHKS, YYEKEE (reference sequence). CDR3 sequence (DNA): TGTGCCAGCAGCTTAGCTAGCCATGTCTACAATGAGCAGTTCTTC. This sequence encodes CASSLASHVYNEQFF.

The gene calls are TRBV4-1 and TRBJ1-5; D is ambiguous. Trimming shortened V by 4 bases and J by 6 bases, and 7 bases separated the two germline ends. Germline V lookup: CDR1 MGHRA, CDR2 YSYEKL. This CDR3 has 12 residues. The CDR3 DNA reads as TGCGCCAGCAGCCGCGCAGGTCAGCCCCAGCATTTT. Residues: CASSRAGQPQHF.

The rearrangement uses TRBV7-2 and TRBJ1-1, with no clear D. The CDR3 is made up of 11 amino acids. Trimming shortened V by 1 base and J by 11 bases, and 8 bases separated the two germline ends. Germline values: CDR1 SGHTA, CDR2 FQGNSA. For the CDR3, the DNA is TGTGCCAGCAGCTTAGGGGCAACCGCTTTCTTT. Translation: CASSLGATAFF.

V usage is TRBV5-1 and J usage is TRBJ2-1, with 10 bases matching TRBD2. Germline V gives CDR1 SGHRS, CDR2 YFSETQ. The CDR3 is made up of 16 amino acids. J was trimmed by 2 bases and V by 3 bases; bases with no gene match: 5. The chain's CDR3 is CASSSRTSGAYNEQFF. CDR3 coding DNA: TGCGCCAGCAGCTCGAGGACTAGCGGTGCCTACAATGAGCAGTTCTTC.

V and J are TRBV30 and TRBJ2-5; the match to TRBD2 covers 7 bases. The CDR3 runs 14 residues. The ends lost 3 bases at V and 9 bases at J; junction bases unmatched: 13. Germline CDR1 reads GTSNPN; CDR2 reads SVGIG (reference sequence). Here the CDR3 reads CAWSQYLAVGAQYF. The DNA of the CDR3 is TGTGCCTGGAGCCAATATCTAGCGGTAGGGGCCCAGTACTTC.

The chain joins TRBV5-4 to TRBJ1-3; possible D gene TRBD1, 6 bases. Trimming cost V 4 bases and J 0 bases, with 11 bases left between them. The CDR3 loop spans 15 amino acids. Germline CDR1 is SGHNT and CDR2 is YYREEE (reference sequence). This chain's CDR3 is CASSPRTVSGNTIYF. The DNA for the CDR3 is TGTGCCAGCAGCCCTCGGACAGTCTCTGGAAACACCATATATTTT.

V is TRBV18 and J is TRBJ1-5; 10 nucleotides align to TRBD1. CDR1 is KGHSH, CDR2 LQKENI, per germline. The CDR3 extends over 16 amino acids. With V trimmed by 5 bases and J by 6 bases, 10 bases remained unmatched. Here the CDR3 DNA reads TGTGCCAGCTCAATAGCCGGGACAGGGGTTGCTCAGCCCCAGCATTTT. Residues: CASSIAGTGVAQPQHF.